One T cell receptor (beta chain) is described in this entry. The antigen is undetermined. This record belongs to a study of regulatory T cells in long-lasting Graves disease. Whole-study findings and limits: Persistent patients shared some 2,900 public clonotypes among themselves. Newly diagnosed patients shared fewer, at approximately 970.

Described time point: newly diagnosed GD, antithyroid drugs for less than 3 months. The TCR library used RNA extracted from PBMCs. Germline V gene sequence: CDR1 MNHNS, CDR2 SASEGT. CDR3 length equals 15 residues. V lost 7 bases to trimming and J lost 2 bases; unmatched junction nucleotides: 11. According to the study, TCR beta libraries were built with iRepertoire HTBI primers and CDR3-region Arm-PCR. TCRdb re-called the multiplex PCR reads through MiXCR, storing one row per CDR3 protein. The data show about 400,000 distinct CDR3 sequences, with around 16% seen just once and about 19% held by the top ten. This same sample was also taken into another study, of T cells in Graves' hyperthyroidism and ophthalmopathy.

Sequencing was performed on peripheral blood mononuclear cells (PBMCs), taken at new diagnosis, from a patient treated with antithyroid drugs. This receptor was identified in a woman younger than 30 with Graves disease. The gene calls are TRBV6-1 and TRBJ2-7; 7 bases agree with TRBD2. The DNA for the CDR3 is TGTGCCAGCAAATATCTAGCGGATCCTACCTACGAGCAGTACTTC. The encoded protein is CASKYLADPTYEQYF.